The 8 T cell receptor beta chains listed next were all sequenced from one sample in a study of post-analysis software for immune sequencing data. Whole-study results and caveats: Controls had lower frequencies than patients of about 5 TRBV segments, which included TRBV5-6, TRBV5-1 and TRBV20-1.

These receptors lack a known antigen. Every TCR beta cDNA library bore unique molecular identifiers. TCRdb re-derived calls from the PCR reads in MiXCR, one entry per CDR3 protein. The sample consists of some 890,000 distinct CDR3 sequences, about 53% of them appearing once. Sequencing was done on a sample of blood. These receptors came from a girl aged 10 to 17 with multiple sclerosis.

The gene calls are TRBV6-5 and TRBJ2-2; the D gene is possibly TRBD2 (7 bases). V was shortened by 2 bases and J by 4 bases, with 14 bases between the two germline ends. The CDR3 runs 16 residues. In germline, CDR1 is MNHEY, CDR2 SVGAGI. Written as DNA, the CDR3 is TGTGCCAGCAGTTACGAGGGGGGGCCGCTCACCGGGGAGCTGTTTTTT. Translated: CASSYEGGPLTGELFF.

The gene calls are TRBV29-1 and TRBJ2-7; no firm D call. CDR3 length equals 13 residues. The V and J ends lost 8 bases and 2 bases respectively, with 16 bases between them. CDR1 and CDR2 (germline): SQVTM, ANQGSEA. For the CDR3, the DNA is TGCAGCACCCGCTCGGCCCTAACCTACGAGCAGTACTTC. The encoded protein is CSTRSALTYEQYF.

This clonotype was observed a few times. This chain joins TRBV20-1 and TRBJ2-7; 7 positions match TRBD1. Germline assignment: CDR1 DFQATT and CDR2 SNEGSKA (reference sequence). Unmatched junction bases numbered 8, after V lost 0 bases and J lost 6 bases. The CDR3 sequence is 14 residues long. CDR3 loop: CSARDWDRGGEQYF. As DNA, the CDR3 is TGCAGTGCTAGAGATTGGGACAGAGGGGGCGAGCAGTACTTC.

This clonotype was seen only a few times. This sequence joins TRBV25-1 and TRBJ1-2; no clear D. Germline V lookup: CDR1 MGHDK, CDR2 SYGVNS. The CDR3 extends over 13 amino acids. Trimming cost V 4 bases and J 2 bases, with 8 bases left between them. CDR3 in amino acids: CASSVSGNYGYTF. The DNA for the CDR3 is TGTGCCAGCAGTGTCTCGGGGAACTATGGCTACACCTTC.

The V call is TRBV6-5, the J call TRBJ2-3; no clear D gene. V was pared by 6 bases and J by 4 bases, with 20 bases between. Germline lookup yields CDR1 MNHEY and CDR2 SVGAGI. The CDR3 sequence is 16 residues long. The CDR3 protein is CASRSGSSLGPDTQYF. The CDR3 coding sequence is TGTGCCAGCAGGAGTGGGTCTAGTCTTGGTCCAGATACGCAGTATTTT.

Here the CDR3 reads CAWSVRDSFPNTEAFF. The CDR3 region has the DNA TGTGCCTGGAGTGTCAGGGACTCCTTTCCTAACACTGAAGCTTTCTTT. The rearrangement links TRBV30 to TRBJ1-1, with D possibly being TRBD1 (5 bases). Trimming removed 0 bases at V and 2 bases at J, with 16 bases between. This CDR3 has 16 amino acids. CDR1 and CDR2 from the germline V gene are GTSNPN and SVGIG (reference sequence).

This rearrangement joins TRBV7-3 to TRBJ1-2; a possible D gene is TRBD1 (6 bases). V gave up 4 bases and J gave up 4 bases, with 19 bases separating them. The CDR3 totals 16 residues. Germline CDR1 SGHTA, CDR2 FQGTGA. CDR3 in DNA: TGTGCCAGCAGCTCCTTAGGAGGGGGTCCGAGCTATGGCTACACCTTC. This gives the protein CASSSLGGGPSYGYTF.

This clonotype was found once. The chain has TRBV6-1 and TRBJ2-7; D is unresolved. Trimming pared 7 bases from V and 4 bases from J, leaving 11 bases between. CDR1 and CDR2 from the germline V gene are MNHNS and SASEGT. This CDR3 comprises 12 residues. CDR3 sequence: CASTQLLYEQYF. Here the CDR3 DNA reads TGTGCCAGCACACAGCTCCTTTACGAGCAGTACTTC.